The 8 T cell receptor beta chains listed next were all sequenced from one sample in a study of CD8+ T cells in alopecia areata. Described treatment: oral pan-JAK inhibitor, 5-10 mg twice daily. Reverse transcription of extracted RNA yielded cDNA, which provided the sequencing template. Profiling relied on immunoSEQ multiplex PCR, and the TCRdb table lists in-frame clones only, not all of them. Here the sample spans 150,000 or so clones, approximately 86% being singletons. Sequenced here: CD8+ T cells sorted from blood, sampled at week 4, from a patient treated with tofacitinib. The receptors were sampled from a human donor with alopecia areata.

The V call is TRBV6-5, the J call TRBJ2-7; D may correspond to TRBD1 or TRBD2 (5 bases each). V was trimmed by 8 bases and J by 3 bases, leaving 11 bases between them. This CDR3 is 12 amino acids long. Germline V gene lookup returns CDR1 MNHEY and CDR2 SVGAGI. CDR3 sequence reads: CASWDRGYEQYF. CDR3 in DNA: TGTGCCAGCTGGGACCGAGGCTACGAGCAGTACTTC.

The rearrangement joins TRBV28 to TRBJ2-3, with a possible D match to TRBD2 (6 bases). CDR1 and CDR2 (germline): MDHEN, SYDVKM. V gave up 4 bases and J gave up 4 bases, with 12 bases separating them. The CDR3 is 14 residues long. CDR3 DNA: TGTGCCAGCAGTTCCGGGGGATCGGCAGATACGCAGTATTTT. Its protein product is CASSSGGSADTQYF.

On this clone: In the same sample, other DNA sequences code for this CDR3. V gene TRBV11-2 combines with J gene TRBJ2-7; D is unresolved. Germline values: CDR1 SGHAT, CDR2 FQNNGV. V was pared by 1 base and J by 0 bases, with 4 bases between. This CDR3 is 13 amino acids long. For the CDR3, the DNA is TGTGCCAGCAGCTTAGGCCCCTCCTACGAGCAGTACTTC. It specifies CASSLGPSYEQYF.

The chain links TRBV19 to TRBJ1-1, with D perhaps matching TRBD1 (6 bases). The germline gives CDR1 LNHDA, CDR2 SQIVND (reference sequence). Trimming took off 10 bases at V and 0 bases at J, with 12 bases between the two ends. CDR3 size: 13 residues. CDR3 DNA sequence: TGTGCCACTGGGGGGGGCATGAACACTGAAGCTTTCTTT. The encoded protein is CATGGGMNTEAFF.

J is TRBJ2-7 and V is TRBV10-3, with D tentatively TRBD1 (5 bases). Per the germline V gene, CDR1 is ENHRY and CDR2 is SYGVKD. V was pared by 11 bases and J by 6 bases, with 17 bases between. The CDR3 is made up of 12 amino acids. CDR3 nucleotide sequence: TGTGCCGTCCAGGGAACTCAGGGCGAGCAGTACTTC. It translates to CAVQGTQGEQYF.

The rearrangement uses TRBV29-1 and TRBJ2-1; no clear D gene. Germline CDR1 and CDR2: SQVTM and ANQGSEA. The CDR3 has 11 residues. Deletions cut 6 bases from V and 6 bases from J, with 9 bases between. In DNA, the CDR3 is TGCAGCGTATTAGGGTTCAATGAGCAGTTCTTC. Its protein product is CSVLGFNEQFF.

This clone appeared once. The chain is built from TRBV7-6 and TRBJ2-5, with D perhaps matching TRBD1 (5 bases). The CDR3 loop spans 14 amino acids. V lost 2 bases and J 2 bases, leaving 9 bases between the germline ends. Germline-derived CDR1 and CDR2 are SGHVS and FNYEAQ. The CDR3 nucleotides read TGTGCCAGCAGCTTATCAGGGCAGCAAGAGACCCAGTACTTC. Translated: CASSLSGQQETQYF. Drawing the rest from reference TRBV7-6 and TRBJ2-5, the complete variable domain is GAGVSQSPRYKVTKRGQDVALRCDPISGHVSLYWYRQALGQGPEFLTYFNYEAQQDKSGLPNDRFSAERPEGSISTLTIQRTEQRDSAMYRCASSLSGQQETQYFGPGTRLLVL.

The V gene is TRBV2, the J gene TRBJ2-7, with 8 bases matching TRBD1. CDR3 length: 13 residues. CDR1 and CDR2 (germline): SNHLY, FYNNEI. After removal of 3 bases from V and 5 bases from J, the junction contained 3 bases not matched to a gene. CDR3 protein: CASSDGTGNEQYF. As DNA, the CDR3 is TGTGCCAGCAGTGACGGGACAGGTAACGAGCAGTACTTC.